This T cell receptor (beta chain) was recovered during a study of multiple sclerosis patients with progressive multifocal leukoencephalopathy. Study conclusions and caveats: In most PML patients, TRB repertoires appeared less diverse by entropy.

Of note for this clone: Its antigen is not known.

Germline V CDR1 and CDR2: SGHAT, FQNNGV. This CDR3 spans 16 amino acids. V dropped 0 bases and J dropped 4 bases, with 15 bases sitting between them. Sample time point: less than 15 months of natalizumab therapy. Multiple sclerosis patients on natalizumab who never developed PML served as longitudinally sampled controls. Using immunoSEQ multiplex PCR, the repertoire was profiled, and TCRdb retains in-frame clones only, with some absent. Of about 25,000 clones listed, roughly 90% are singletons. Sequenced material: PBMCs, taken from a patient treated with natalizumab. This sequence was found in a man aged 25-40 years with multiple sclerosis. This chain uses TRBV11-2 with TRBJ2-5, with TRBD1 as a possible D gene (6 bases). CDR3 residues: CASSLEGWGPGETQYF. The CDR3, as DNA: TGTGCCAGCAGCTTAGAGGGTTGGGGGCCCGGAGAGACCCAGTACTTC.